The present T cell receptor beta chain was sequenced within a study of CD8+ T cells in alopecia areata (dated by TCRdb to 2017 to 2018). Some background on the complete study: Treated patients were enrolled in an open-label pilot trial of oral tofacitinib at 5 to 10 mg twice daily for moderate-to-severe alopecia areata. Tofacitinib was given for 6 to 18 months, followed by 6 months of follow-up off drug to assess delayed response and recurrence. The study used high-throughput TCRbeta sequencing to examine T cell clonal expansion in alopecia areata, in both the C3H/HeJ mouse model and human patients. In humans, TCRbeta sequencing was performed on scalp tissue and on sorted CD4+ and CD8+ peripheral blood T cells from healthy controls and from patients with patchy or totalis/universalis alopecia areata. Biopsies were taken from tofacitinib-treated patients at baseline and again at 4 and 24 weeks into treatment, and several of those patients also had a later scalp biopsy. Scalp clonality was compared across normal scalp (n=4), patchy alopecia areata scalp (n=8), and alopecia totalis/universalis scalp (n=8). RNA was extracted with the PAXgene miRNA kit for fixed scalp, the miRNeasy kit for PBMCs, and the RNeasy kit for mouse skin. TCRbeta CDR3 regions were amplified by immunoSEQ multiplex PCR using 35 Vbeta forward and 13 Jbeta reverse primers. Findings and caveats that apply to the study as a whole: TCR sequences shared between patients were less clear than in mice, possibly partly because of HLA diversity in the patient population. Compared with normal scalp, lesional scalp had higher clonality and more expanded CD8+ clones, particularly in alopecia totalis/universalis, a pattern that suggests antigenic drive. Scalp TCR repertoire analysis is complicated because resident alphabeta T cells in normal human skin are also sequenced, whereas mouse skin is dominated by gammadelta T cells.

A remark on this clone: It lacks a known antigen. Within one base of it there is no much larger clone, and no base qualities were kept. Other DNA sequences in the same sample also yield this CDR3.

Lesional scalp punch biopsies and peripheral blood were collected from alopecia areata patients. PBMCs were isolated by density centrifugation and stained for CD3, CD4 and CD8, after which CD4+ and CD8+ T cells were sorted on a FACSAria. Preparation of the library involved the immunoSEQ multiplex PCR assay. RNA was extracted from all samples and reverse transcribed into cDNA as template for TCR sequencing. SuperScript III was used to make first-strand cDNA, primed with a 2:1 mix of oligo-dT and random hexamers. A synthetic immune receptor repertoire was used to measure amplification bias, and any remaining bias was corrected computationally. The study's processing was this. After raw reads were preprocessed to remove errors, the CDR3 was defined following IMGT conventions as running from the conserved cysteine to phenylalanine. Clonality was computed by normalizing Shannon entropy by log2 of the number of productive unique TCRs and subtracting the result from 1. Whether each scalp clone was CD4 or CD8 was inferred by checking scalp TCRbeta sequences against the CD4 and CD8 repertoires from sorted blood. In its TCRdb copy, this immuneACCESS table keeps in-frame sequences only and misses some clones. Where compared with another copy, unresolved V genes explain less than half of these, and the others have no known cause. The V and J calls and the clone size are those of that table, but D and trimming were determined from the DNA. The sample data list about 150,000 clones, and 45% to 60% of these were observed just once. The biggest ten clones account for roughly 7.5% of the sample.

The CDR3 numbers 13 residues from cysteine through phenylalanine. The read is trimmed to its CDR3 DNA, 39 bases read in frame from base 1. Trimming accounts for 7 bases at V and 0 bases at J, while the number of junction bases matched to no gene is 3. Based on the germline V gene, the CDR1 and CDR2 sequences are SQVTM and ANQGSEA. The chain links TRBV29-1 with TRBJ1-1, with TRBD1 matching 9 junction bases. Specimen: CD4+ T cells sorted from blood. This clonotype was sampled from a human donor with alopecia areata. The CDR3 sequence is CSARQGVNTEAFF. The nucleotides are TGCAGCGCTAGACAGGGGGTGAACACTGAAGCTTTCTTT.